This T cell receptor beta chain stems from a study of CD8 T cells in ankylosing spondylitis. Study-wide results and limits: The study identified a TCR beta motif of roughly eight highly homologous variants that appeared characteristic of ankylosing spondylitis blood. It was reported that disease-linked clones were significantly enriched in matched ankylosing spondylitis synovial fluid.

Germline trimming cut 4 bases from V and 8 bases from J; bases unmatched to any gene: 9. Germline V gene lookup returns CDR1 SGHRS and CDR2 YFSETQ. This CDR3 comprises 15 residues. Quantitative 5'-RACE was performed with molecular barcodes, and it yielded the TCR beta libraries. Using its own MiXCR run on the 5' RACE reads, TCRdb lists one record per CDR3 protein. The table includes more than 150,000 distinct CDR3 sequences, about 20% detected once. About this clonotype: What it binds is not known.

The V call is TRBV5-1, the J call TRBJ2-1; 10 nucleotides align to TRBD2. Sequencing was performed on blood, either unsorted or a sorted T cell fraction (not recorded which). This TCR was sampled from a male donor aged 10 to 35 with ankylosing spondylitis or in good health (not recorded which). The CDR3 here is CASSPQREGLDEQFF. For the CDR3, the DNA is TGCGCCAGCAGCCCCCAGCGGGAGGGCCTCGATGAGCAGTTCTTC.